One sample yielded the 3 T cell receptor beta chains listed below, sequenced in a study of cytomegalovirus exposure and HLA in healthy donors. Primers: 60 Vbeta forward and 13 Jbeta reverse. TCRdb's table, derived via immunoSEQ multiplex PCR, lists solely in-frame clones and lacks some. The repertoire includes roughly 140,000 clones, 78% of them detected once, and 2.5% to 3.5% sits in the top ten. The sequencing input was PBMCs. All receptors come from a male donor in good health and CMV-seronegative.

The gene calls are TRBV6-1 and TRBJ1-5; the D gene is possibly TRBD1 (6 bases). The CDR3 is made up of 13 amino acids. Per the germline V gene, CDR1 is MNHNS and CDR2 is SASEGT. DNA of the CDR3: TGTGCGGGGGGGGCTTACAGCAATCAGCCCCAGCATTTT. Translated, it gives CAGGAYSNQPQHF.

This chain links TRBV2 with TRBJ1-1, with 10 bases fitting TRBD1. The CDR3 covers 14 residues. Germline trimming cut 7 bases from V and 4 bases from J; bases unmatched to any gene: 6. CDR1 and CDR2 from the germline V gene are SNHLY and FYNNEI. Here the CDR3 DNA reads TGTGCCAGCAAAATTGACAGGGGGCGCACTGAAGCTTTCTTT. The encoded protein is CASKIDRGRTEAFF.

In its sample, this clone was seen a few times. Sequence at one end of the junction differs from germline and may be a read error. The CDR3 bases are TGCCCCAGCAGCTTGAGGGCGGGAGGGGGCAATGAGCAGTTCTTC. Amino acid sequence: CPSSLRAGGGNEQFF. This chain uses TRBV5-1 with TRBJ2-1; 9 nucleotides align to TRBD2. From germline, CDR1 is SGHRS and CDR2 YFSETQ. There are 15 residues in the CDR3.